Listed here are 24 T cell receptor beta chains from one sample, sequenced in a study of blood T cell repertoires in COVID-19. The assay was immunoSEQ multiplex PCR, and TCRdb's table has in-frame clones only and misses some. Of a few hundred thousand clones listed, approximately 92% were seen once; the top ten hold approximately 2.6%. Sequencing used peripheral blood. All receptors come from a person in their late teens or twenties with COVID-19, enrolled during active disease.

This chain links TRBV7-2 with TRBJ1-2; D remains ambiguous. Germline CDR1 reads SGHTA; CDR2 reads FQGNSA. Between the trimmed V and J ends, which lost 5 bases and 7 bases, there was a span of 14 bases. The CDR3 is 13 residues long. The CDR3 DNA reads TGTGCCAGCAGCCCAGTAAGGGAGGCTGGCTACACCTTC. Amino acids: CASSPVREAGYTF.

This rearrangement joins TRBV2 to TRBJ2-4, with TRBD1 as a possible D gene (5 bases). Germline loops: CDR1 SNHLY, CDR2 FYNNEI. The germline V and J ends were trimmed by 3 bases and 5 bases, with 5 bases remaining between them. The CDR3 spans 12 residues. The CDR3, as DNA: TGTGCCAGCAGTGACAGGGAAAACATTCAGTACTTC. Translation: CASSDRENIQYF.

The chain links TRBV6-6 to TRBJ2-6; perhaps TRBD1 as D (6 bases). Germline V gene lookup returns CDR1 MNHNY and CDR2 SVGAGI (reference sequence). V dropped 2 bases and J dropped 2 bases, with 7 bases sitting between them. This CDR3 comprises 15 residues. The CDR3 loop is CASSYRGTGANVLTF. The CDR3 DNA reads TGTGCCAGCAGTTACAGGGGGACTGGGGCCAACGTCCTGACTTTC.

This chain uses TRBV7-9 with TRBJ1-4; 7 nucleotides line up with TRBD1. The CDR3 spans 15 residues. Per the germline V gene, CDR1 is SEHNR and CDR2 is FQNEAQ (reference sequence). The ends lost 5 bases at V and 4 bases at J; junction bases unmatched: 7. The CDR3 bases are TGTGCCAGCAGCCGAAATCGGGACAGTAATGAAAAACTGTTTTTT. Protein: CASSRNRDSNEKLFF.

The chain joins TRBV6-5 to TRBJ1-2; D might be TRBD1 (5 bases). Germline V gives CDR1 MNHEY, CDR2 SVGAGI. With 8 bases removed from V and 3 bases from J, the gap between germline ends came to 19 bases. The CDR3 is 15 residues long. The CDR3 is CASCPWGSAYYGYTF. The CDR3 region has the DNA TGTGCCAGCTGCCCTTGGGGCAGCGCTTACTATGGCTACACCTTC.

The V gene is TRBV14, the J gene TRBJ2-2; the D is unclear. This CDR3 region has 11 residues. V was cut by 6 bases and J by 6 bases, with 5 bases left in between. Germline V gene data show CDR1 as SGHDN and CDR2 as FVKESK. CDR3 region: CASRLAGELFF. The CDR3, as DNA: TGTGCCAGCAGACTGGCCGGGGAGCTGTTTTTT.

This clone is a singleton in its sample. CDR3 DNA: TGCAGCGCCGGGACAGGGGCCTACGAGCAGTACTTC. This sequence encodes CSAGTGAYEQYF. The chain uses TRBV29-1 and TRBJ2-7; the match to TRBD1 covers 10 bases. V shed 7 bases, J shed 2 bases, and the junction held 2 bases outside the gene matches. Germline CDR1 reads SQVTM; CDR2 reads ANQGSEA. This CDR3 is built from 12 residues.

CDR3 residues: CASSIGGGTYEQYF. The CDR3 nucleotides are TGTGCCAGTAGTATAGGAGGGGGCACCTACGAGCAGTACTTC. The rearrangement links TRBV19 to TRBJ2-7, with 7 bases that match TRBD1. J gave up 2 bases and V 1 base, and 2 bases lay outside the gene matches. This CDR3 spans 14 amino acids. CDR1 LNHDA and CDR2 SQIVND come from the germline V gene (reference sequence).

This chain joins TRBV9 and TRBJ2-7; no clear D gene. The ends were cut back, 4 bases at V and 3 bases at J, with 14 bases in the middle. The CDR3 is 14 residues long. The germline V gene has CDR1 SGDLS and CDR2 YYNGEE. This chain's CDR3 is CASSPSPRSYEQYF. DNA for the CDR3: TGTGCCAGCAGCCCAAGCCCCCGTAGCTACGAGCAGTACTTC. The full variable domain, rest sourced from reference TRBV9 and TRBJ2-7, is DSGVTQTPKHLITATGQRVTLRCSPRSGDLSVYWYQQSLDQGLQFLIQYYNGEERAKGNILERFSAQQFPDLHSELNLSSLELGDSALYFCASSPSPRSYEQYFGPGTRLTVT.

The rearrangement joins TRBV7-9 to TRBJ2-7, with 10 bases that match TRBD1. J gave up 4 bases and V 5 bases, and 8 bases lay outside the gene matches. The germline gives CDR1 SEHNR, CDR2 FQNEAQ (reference sequence). The CDR3 has 15 amino acids. This chain's CDR3 is CASSTSGTGVYEQYF. Written as DNA, the CDR3 is TGTGCCAGCAGCACATCCGGGACAGGGGTTTACGAGCAGTACTTC.

This clone was seen a few times. The gene calls are TRBV5-5 and TRBJ2-3; 8 nucleotides line up with TRBD2. Germline trimming cut 5 bases from V and 8 bases from J; bases unmatched to any gene: 10. The CDR3 contains 14 residues. Germline V gene lookup returns CDR1 SGHKS and CDR2 YYEKEE (reference sequence). The DNA of the CDR3 is TGTGCCAGCAGTATCAGCGGGAGCTTGGGTACGCAGTATTTT. Protein: CASSISGSLGTQYF.

V gene TRBV28 combines with J gene TRBJ2-2, with 8 bases that match TRBD1. The CDR3 is made up of 15 amino acids. J was trimmed by 3 bases and V by 6 bases; bases with no gene match: 6. Germline CDR1 MDHEN, CDR2 SYDVKM. CDR3 amino acids: CASRSGGADTGELFF. DNA of the CDR3: TGTGCCAGCAGATCAGGGGGCGCCGACACCGGGGAGCTGTTTTTT. The full variable domain, its missing parts supplied by reference TRBV28 and TRBJ2-2, is DVKVTQSSRYLVKRTGEKVFLECVQDMDHENMFWYRQDPGLGLRLIYFSYDVKMKEKGDIPEGYSVSREKKERFSLILESASTNQTSMYLCASRSGGADTGELFFGEGSRLTVL.

In the case of this clone: At the DNA level, this CDR3 is encoded by other sequences in the same sample as well. The CDR3 protein is CASSLGGADTQYF. The CDR3 DNA is TGCGCCAGCAGCTTGGGGGGAGCAGATACGCAGTATTTT. The gene calls are TRBV5-1 and TRBJ2-3; possibly TRBD2 for D (5 bases). Germline V gene data show CDR1 as SGHRS and CDR2 as YFSETQ. Between the trimmed V and J ends, which lost 0 bases and 4 bases, there was a span of 6 bases. The CDR3 runs to 13 residues.

The V gene is TRBV12-2, the J gene TRBJ1-5; TRBD1 was called by the table and not checked on the DNA. TRBV12-2 counts as a pseudogene. There are 12 residues in the CDR3. The CDR3 loop is CAVGALNQPQHF. The CDR3 DNA reads TGTGCGGTGGGGGCACTGAATCAGCCCCAGCATTTT.

This clone was seen only a few times. This chain connects TRBV19 to TRBJ1-1; 8 bases fit TRBD1. Germline V gene data show CDR1 as LNHDA and CDR2 as SQIVND (reference sequence). The ends lost 2 bases at V and 5 bases at J; junction bases unmatched: 13. This CDR3 spans 17 amino acids. The CDR3 nucleotides are TGTGCCAGTAGTATAACACAGGGGGAGTCATCGGATACTGAAGCTTTCTTT. Its protein product is CASSITQGESSDTEAFF.

This clone was counted only a few times. This chain connects TRBV19 to TRBJ1-1, with D uncertain. V dropped 5 bases and J dropped 0 bases, with 10 bases sitting between them. CDR3 length: 14 amino acids. CDR1 is LNHDA and CDR2 is SQIVND in the germline V gene (reference sequence). CDR3 coding DNA: TGTGCCAGTAGTTTGAGGGTTGTGAACACTGAAGCTTTCTTT. Amino acids: CASSLRVVNTEAFF. Based on the CDR3 plus reference TRBV19 and TRBJ1-1, the full variable domain is DGGITQSPKYLFRKEGQNVTLSCEQNLNHDAMYWYRQDPGQGLRLIYYSQIVNDFQKGDIAEGYSVSREKKESFPLTVTSAQKNPTAFYLCASSLRVVNTEAFFGQGTRLTVV.

V usage is TRBV24-1 and J usage is TRBJ2-1; weak D call: TRBD1 (6 bases). CDR1 is KGHDR, CDR2 SFDVKD, per germline. The CDR3 has 16 amino acids. Trimming removed 4 bases at V and 4 bases at J, with 16 bases between. Here the CDR3 reads CATSDPQGFHYNEQFF. The CDR3 DNA follows: TGTGCCACCAGTGACCCGCAGGGGTTCCATTACAATGAGCAGTTCTTC.

The chain couples TRBV27 to TRBJ2-7, with 9 nucleotides matching TRBD1. There are 15 residues in the CDR3. With V trimmed by 5 bases and J by 4 bases, 9 bases remained unmatched. Germline-derived CDR1 and CDR2 are MNHEY and SMNVEV (reference sequence). CDR3: CASSTFGTGRYEQYF. The CDR3 DNA follows: TGTGCCAGCAGTACTTTCGGGACAGGGAGGTACGAGCAGTACTTC.

This clone has a single count. CDR3 protein: CASSFPQSNTEAFF. The DNA for the CDR3 is TGTGCCAGCAGTTTCCCACAGTCGAACACTGAAGCTTTCTTT. The chain joins TRBV5-4 to TRBJ1-1; D is uncertain. Germline lookup yields CDR1 SGHNT and CDR2 YYREEE (reference sequence). Trimming cost V 5 bases and J 1 base, with 12 bases left between them. CDR3 size: 14 residues.

This clone was found a few times. V and J are TRBV27 and TRBJ2-7; 10 nucleotides agree with TRBD1. In germline, CDR1 is MNHEY, CDR2 SMNVEV (reference sequence). The CDR3 is 15 amino acids. Trimming removed 8 bases from V and 5 bases from J; junction bases left unmatched: 12. CDR3 nucleotide sequence: TGTGCCAGCCGAATCGACAGGGGGCTTCGGAACGAGCAGTACTTC. Translating it yields CASRIDRGLRNEQYF.

V gene TRBV4-1 combines with J gene TRBJ1-3; the match to TRBD1 covers 8 bases. J lost 1 base, V lost 3 bases, and 5 bases had no gene match. Germline V gives CDR1 MGHRA, CDR2 YSYEKL. CDR3 length: 16 amino acids. CDR3 amino acids: CASSQGTGVSGNTIYF. CDR3 DNA: TGCGCCAGCAGCCAGGGGACAGGCGTGTCTGGAAACACCATATATTTT.

CDR3 sequence: CASSWLAGGETQYF. For the CDR3, the DNA is TGTGCCAGCAGTTGGCTAGCGGGAGGTGAGACCCAGTACTTC. This chain links TRBV6-5 with TRBJ2-5, with 11 nucleotides matching TRBD2. The CDR3 covers 14 residues. Germline CDR1 is MNHEY and CDR2 is SVGAGI. Trimming took 4 bases from V and 5 from J; bases not matched to a gene: 3.

The CDR3 coding sequence is TGCAGTGCCGGGGACAGCCCGGCTTTCTTT. Translating it yields CSAGDSPAFF. The genes are TRBV20-1 and TRBJ1-1; 7 bases map to TRBD1. The CDR3 runs 10 residues. The ends lost 6 bases at V and 11 bases at J; junction bases unmatched: 6. Per the germline V gene, CDR1 is DFQATT and CDR2 is SNEGSKA (reference sequence).

The V call is TRBV7-6, the J call TRBJ2-2; 11 bases map to TRBD2. Germline assignment: CDR1 SGHVS and CDR2 FNYEAQ. The CDR3 totals 16 residues. Trimming cost V 1 base and J 7 bases; bases outside gene matches: 5. Here the CDR3 reads CASSLDASGRYGELFF. Here the CDR3 DNA reads TGTGCCAGCAGCTTAGACGCTAGCGGGAGGTACGGGGAGCTGTTTTTT.